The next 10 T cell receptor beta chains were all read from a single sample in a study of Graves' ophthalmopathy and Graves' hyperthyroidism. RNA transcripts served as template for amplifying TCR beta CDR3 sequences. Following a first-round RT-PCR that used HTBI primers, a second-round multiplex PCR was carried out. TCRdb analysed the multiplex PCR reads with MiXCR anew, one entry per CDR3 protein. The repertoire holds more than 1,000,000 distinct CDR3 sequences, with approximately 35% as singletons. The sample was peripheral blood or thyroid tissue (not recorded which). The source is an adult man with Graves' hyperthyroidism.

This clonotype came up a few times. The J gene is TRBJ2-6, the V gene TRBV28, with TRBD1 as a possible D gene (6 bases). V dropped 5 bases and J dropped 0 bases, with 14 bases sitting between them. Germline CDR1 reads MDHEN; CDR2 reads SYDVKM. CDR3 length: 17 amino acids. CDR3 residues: CASSPGQPLSGANVLTF. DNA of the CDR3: TGTGCCAGCAGTCCGGGACAACCCCTCTCTGGGGCCAACGTCCTGACTTTC.

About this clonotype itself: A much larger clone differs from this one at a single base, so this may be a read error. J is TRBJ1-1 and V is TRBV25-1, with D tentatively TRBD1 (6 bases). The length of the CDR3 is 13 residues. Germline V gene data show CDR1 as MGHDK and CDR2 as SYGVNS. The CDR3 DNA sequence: TGCGCCAGCGGACTAACAGGGAAAACTGAAGATTTCTTT. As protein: CASGLTGKTEDFF.

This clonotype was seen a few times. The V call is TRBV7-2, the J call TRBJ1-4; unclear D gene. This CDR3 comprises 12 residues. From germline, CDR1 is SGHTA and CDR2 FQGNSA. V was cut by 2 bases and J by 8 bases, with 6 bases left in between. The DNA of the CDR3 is TGTGCCAGCAGCTTAAGGCGCGAAAAACTGTTTTTT. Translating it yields CASSLRREKLFF.

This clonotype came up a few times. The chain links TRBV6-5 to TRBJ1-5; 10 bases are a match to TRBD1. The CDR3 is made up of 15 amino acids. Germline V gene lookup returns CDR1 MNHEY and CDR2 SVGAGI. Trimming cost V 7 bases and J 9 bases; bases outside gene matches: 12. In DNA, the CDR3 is TGTGCCAGCACCAAAACAGGACAGGGGGTTTTGCCCCAGCATTTT. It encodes CASTKTGQGVLPQHF.

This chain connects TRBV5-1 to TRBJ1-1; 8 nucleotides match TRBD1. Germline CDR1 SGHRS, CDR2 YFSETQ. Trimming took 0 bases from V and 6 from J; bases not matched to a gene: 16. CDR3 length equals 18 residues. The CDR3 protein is CASSLGQGSARVNPEAFF. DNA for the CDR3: TGCGCCAGCAGCTTGGGACAGGGGTCGGCGAGGGTTAATCCTGAAGCTTTCTTT.

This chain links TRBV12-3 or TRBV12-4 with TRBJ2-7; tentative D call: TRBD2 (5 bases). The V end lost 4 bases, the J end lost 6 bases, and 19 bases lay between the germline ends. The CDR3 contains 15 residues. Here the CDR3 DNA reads TGTGCCAGCAGTTCCTCTGCGTCCGGGGATGTCGAGCAGTACTTC. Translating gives CASSSSASGDVEQYF.

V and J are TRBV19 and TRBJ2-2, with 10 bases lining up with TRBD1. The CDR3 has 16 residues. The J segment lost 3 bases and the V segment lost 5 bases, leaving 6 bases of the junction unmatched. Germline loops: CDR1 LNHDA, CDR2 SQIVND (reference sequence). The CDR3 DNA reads TGTGCCAGTAGTGCCCGGACAGGGGGGGACACCGGGGAGCTGTTTTTT. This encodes CASSARTGGDTGELFF.

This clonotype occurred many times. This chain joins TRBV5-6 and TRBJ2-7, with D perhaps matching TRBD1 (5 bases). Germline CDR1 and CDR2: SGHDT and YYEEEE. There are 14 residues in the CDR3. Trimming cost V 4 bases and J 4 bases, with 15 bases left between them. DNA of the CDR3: TGTGCCAGCAGCGTCAGGGCAATCCCGTACGAGCAGTACTTC. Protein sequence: CASSVRAIPYEQYF.

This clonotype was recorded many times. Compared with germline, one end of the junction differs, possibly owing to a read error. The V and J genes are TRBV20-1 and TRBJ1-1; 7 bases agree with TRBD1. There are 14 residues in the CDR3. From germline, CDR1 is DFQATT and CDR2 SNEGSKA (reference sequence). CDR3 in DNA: TGCAGTGGTAGAGCCCCCGGACAGGCGATTGAAGCTTTCTTT. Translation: CSGRAPGQAIEAFF.

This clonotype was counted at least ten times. The CDR3 is CAISGSTHTGELFF. DNA for the CDR3: TGTGCCATCAGTGGAAGTACCCACACCGGGGAGCTGTTTTTT. The chain carries TRBV10-3 and TRBJ2-2; D remains ambiguous. The CDR3 is made up of 14 amino acids. From germline, CDR1 is ENHRY and CDR2 SYGVKD. V was pared by 4 bases and J by 3 bases, with 9 bases between.